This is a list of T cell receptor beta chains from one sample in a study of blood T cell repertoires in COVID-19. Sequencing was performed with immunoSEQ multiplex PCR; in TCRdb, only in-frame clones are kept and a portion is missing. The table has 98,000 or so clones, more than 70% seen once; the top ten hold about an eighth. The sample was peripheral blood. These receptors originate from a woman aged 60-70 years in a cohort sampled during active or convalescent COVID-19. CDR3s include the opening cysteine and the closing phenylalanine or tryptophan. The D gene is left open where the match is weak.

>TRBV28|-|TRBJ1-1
CAIAGGLNTEAFF
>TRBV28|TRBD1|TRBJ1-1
CASSPPGTANTEAFF
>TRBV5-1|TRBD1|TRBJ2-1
CASRPGQRSYNEQFF
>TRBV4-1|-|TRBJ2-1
CASSPHPRLGQGEQFF
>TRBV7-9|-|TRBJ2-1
CASSLGAREDEQFF
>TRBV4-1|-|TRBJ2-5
CASSRPGHRYQETQYF
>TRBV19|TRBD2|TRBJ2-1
CASSILSGSSYNEQFF
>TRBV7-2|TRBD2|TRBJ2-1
CASSLASGTYNEQFF
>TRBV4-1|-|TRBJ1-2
CASSQVGNYGYTF
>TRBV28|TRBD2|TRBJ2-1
CASSYPLASGRPYEQFF
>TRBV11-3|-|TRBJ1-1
CASSLEGRGDTEAFF
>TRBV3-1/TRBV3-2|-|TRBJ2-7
CASSQDEAYEQYF
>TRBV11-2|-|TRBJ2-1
CASSLDRNEQFF
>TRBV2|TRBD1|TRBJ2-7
CASSQYGTGTPYEQYF
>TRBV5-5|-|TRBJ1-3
CASSLTGSGNTIYF
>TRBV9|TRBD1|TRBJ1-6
CASSVQGQLSPLHF
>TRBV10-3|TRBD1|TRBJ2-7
CAISPTGDGYEQYF
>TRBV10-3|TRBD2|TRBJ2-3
CAISDGTSGGTDTQYF
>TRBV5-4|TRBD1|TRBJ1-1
CASSLAGQPNTEAFF
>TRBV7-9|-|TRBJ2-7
CASSLGSPEQYF
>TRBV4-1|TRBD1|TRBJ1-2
CASSHPVGQGGYGYTF
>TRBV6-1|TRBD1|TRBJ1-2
CASSESQGVGYTF
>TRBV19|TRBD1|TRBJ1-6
CASRGQGDSPLHF
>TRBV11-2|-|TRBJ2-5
CASSLAPWTQYF
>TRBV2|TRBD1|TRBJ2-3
CASSVDRGWTDTQYF
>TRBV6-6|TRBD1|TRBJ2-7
CASSNPGQSSYEQYF
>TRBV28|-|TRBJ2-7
CASSLGGRANREQYF
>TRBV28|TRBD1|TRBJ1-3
CASRSTGEGNTIYF
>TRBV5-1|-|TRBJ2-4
CASSLTRGIQYF
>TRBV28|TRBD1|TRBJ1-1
CASSQRQGASNTEAFF
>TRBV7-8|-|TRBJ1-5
CASSPYNQPQHF
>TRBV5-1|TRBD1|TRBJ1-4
CASSPGTGGEKLFF
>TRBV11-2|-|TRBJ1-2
CASSFGQHNYGYTF
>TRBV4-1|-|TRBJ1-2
CASSQGGGTQGYTF
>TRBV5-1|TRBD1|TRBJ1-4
CASSFQGANEKLFF
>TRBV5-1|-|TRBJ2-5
CASKTLPGAETQYF
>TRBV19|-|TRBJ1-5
CASRPRQPYSNQPQHF
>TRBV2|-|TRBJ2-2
CASSEEILNTGELFF
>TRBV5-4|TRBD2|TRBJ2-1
CASSLAAGGHGEQFF
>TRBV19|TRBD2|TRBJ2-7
CASSRGLAGVSYEQYF
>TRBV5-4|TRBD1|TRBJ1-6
CASRVQGAGSPLHF
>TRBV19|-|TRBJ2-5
CASGSPGTLLYQETQYF
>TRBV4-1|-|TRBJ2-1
CASSPRGLRDLNEQFF
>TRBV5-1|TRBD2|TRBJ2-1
CASSLVLAGGGEQFF
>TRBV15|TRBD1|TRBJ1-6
CATSPSSTGLNSPLHF
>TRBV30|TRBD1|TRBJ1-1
CAWGRGQGTEAFF
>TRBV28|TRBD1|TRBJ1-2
CASSFTPLTGDYGYTF
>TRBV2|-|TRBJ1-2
CASSATLTYGYTF
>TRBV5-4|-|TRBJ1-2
CASSLAGGDGYTF
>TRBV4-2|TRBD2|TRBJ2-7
CASSRNLMTSGSSYEQYF
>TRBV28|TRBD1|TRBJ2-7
CASRGQGAKYF
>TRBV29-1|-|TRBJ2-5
CSVGRASKQETQYF
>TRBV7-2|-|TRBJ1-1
CASSLGLDTEAFF